The present TCR beta chain was sequenced within a study of blood T cells in healthy people across ages. About the research overall: Using template switching, researchers captured about one barcoded beta molecule for each two T cells.

In this sample, this clonotype turned up once. It was with a sample-barcoded 5' primer and a J-beta primer mix that a second PCR of roughly 6 to 12 cycles was run. From the 5' RACE reads, TCRdb called clonotypes with MiXCR, one entry per CDR3 protein. The data hold some 690,000 distinct CDR3 sequences, with over 20% observed a single time. This clonotype was obtained from a man between 65 and 85 years old in good health. Sequenced: blood.

The CDR3 nucleotides read TGTGCCAGCAGCCAAGCCCTAGGACTAGCGGGGGGCACAGATACGCAGTATTTT. Translation: CASSQALGLAGGTDTQYF. The chain recombines TRBV3-1 with TRBJ2-3; 13 positions agree with TRBD2. The CDR3 covers 18 residues. From germline, CDR1 is LGHDT and CDR2 YNNKEL (reference sequence). V shed 1 base and J 1 base; nucleotides not matched to a gene: 5.